This T cell receptor (beta chain) came from a study of cytomegalovirus exposure and HLA in healthy donors (dated by TCRdb to 2016 to 2017). For the study in its entirety: An earlier analysis of about 530 of the donors reported roughly 300 Gb of sequence data and 95 million to 140 million unique TCR beta sequences obtained from roughly 180 million T cells. About 300 gigabases of sequencing data and roughly 90 million unique TCR sequences were included in an early release covering about 620 HLA-typed donors. Of the roughly 400 genotyped donors, 75% to 85% were placed in the genetic ancestry cluster associated with self-reported Caucasian donors. The study aimed to test whether cataloging public T cell receptors could reveal signatures of past pathogen exposure. The study profiled the T cell repertoires of 666 subjects by immunosequencing and related them to cytomegalovirus serostatus. A separate validation cohort of about 110 different subjects was used in addition to the approximately 700-subject first cohort. To predict cytomegalovirus infection status, the study brought together high-throughput TCR immunosequencing, statistical association of individual TCRs with disease status, and machine learning. In a later analysis, previously published TCR beta repertoires from about 670 donors were re-analyzed and high-resolution HLA genotyping was added so that TCR occurrence patterns could be studied. In the later analysis, no new phenotypic data were used to find candidate immune exposures; instead, reliance was placed on TCR beta sequences and their occurrence across donors. An earlier analysis of around 580 of the donors used high-throughput TCR beta sequencing to judge whether each TCR beta V gene segment behaved as functional or pseudogenic. Donor age, sex, ethnicity and CMV serostatus were collected together with the repertoire data. In a later genetic analysis, genome-wide SNP genotypes for about 65% of the roughly 700 donors were used, and that subset was treated as a discovery cohort. Every discovery cohort repertoire had been produced on one sequencing platform. HLA typing covered class I and class II loci at four-digit resolution. Typing coverage differed by locus: A, B, C, DRB1 and DQB1 were typed in roughly 620-630 donors, DQA1 in about 500, DPA1 in around 580, and DPB1 in around 490. About five DR-DQ haplotypes were treated as single units for association and clustering because of strong linkage in the cohort. Among roughly 400 genotyped donors of the cohort, an average of approximately 200,000 unique TCR beta nucleotide sequences was sequenced per donor, of which about 18% were non-productive. The paper's findings and limits, for the study overall: A few of the identified cytomegalovirus-associated TCR beta chains were confirmed in vitro to be specific for cytomegalovirus antigens. Cytomegalovirus status was reported to be diagnosed by the classifier with high specificity and sensitivity in both the original and validation cohorts. According to a later analysis, TCR association rates differed among HLA loci, with DRB1 alleles showing the most associated TCRs and HLA-C alleles showing the fewest. Some IMGT-functional V segments, including TRBV6-2 and TRBV6-3, could not be distinguished by the 87-base-pair reads and were therefore excluded. A further reported finding was that TCR beta sequences accurately predicted the HLA-A and HLA-B alleles for most subjects in the first cohort. The earlier analysis of around 600 of the donors excluded 15 to 20 rarely observed V segments, including chromosome 9 orphons, because counts were too low. Most CMV-associated TCR beta chains appeared to be HLA-restricted in a later analysis, and the HLA associations seemed to be driven largely by CMV exposure. The only immune exposure information available for the cohort was CMV serostatus. Most TCR sequences were observed very rarely across donors, whereas some public TCRs were present in many individuals. In this cohort, only TCR beta chains were sequenced, and detectable features were limited by the absence of alpha or paired-chain data. Specific HLA alleles were associated with over 15,000 TCR beta sequences at a false discovery rate of 0.05 in a later analysis. A total of 150 or so TCR beta chains were listed by the study as associated with cytomegalovirus. A cluster of highly shared sequence variants was judged likely to be a technical artifact of the sequencing pipeline. Presence/absence analyses assumed roughly uniform sequencing depth across donors, an assumption that may not hold. HLA typing was unavailable for some donors at each locus, so association tests used only the typed subset. In a later analysis, HLA-associated TCR beta chains were found to be more clonally expanded and to have lower generation probabilities than equally common non-associated chains. When HLA alleles, especially DR and DQ, strongly co-occurred, attributing TCR associations to individual alleles was difficult. According to a later genetic analysis, donors in an Asian-associated ancestry cluster had fewer N-insertions in productive TCRs than the approximately 650-donor mean. Correlated functional status among segregating V segments might be attributable to linkage disequilibrium, but an unknown experimental factor could not be ruled out. An association between a missense DCLRE1C variant and V-gene and J-gene trimming of TCR beta chains was found in a later genetic analysis and replicated in an independent cohort. A later analysis reported that several top co-occurrence clusters appeared linked to parvovirus B19, influenza, CMV and Epstein-Barr virus. The authors suggested that the approach could potentially be generalized to other disease states and immunological phenotypes. Broadly in line with IMGT annotations, most TCR beta V segments showed up in productive rearrangements about 90% or about 30% of the time in an earlier analysis of several hundred of the donors.

To note about this clone: Its antigen is unknown. The sample holds no much larger clone one base away, and base qualities are not on file.

The cohort consisted of 650 to 850 healthy bone marrow donors. At the time of sampling, all cohort members were nominally healthy, though unrecorded immune exposures were likely present. The donor tested CMV seropositive, placing the donor among the 289 seropositive members of the cohort. Each donor provided a peripheral blood sample, and peripheral blood mononuclear cells were used for TCR beta sequencing. The Qiagen DNeasy Blood Extraction Kit was used to extract genomic DNA from the blood cell samples. The library was produced with the immunoSEQ multiplex PCR assay. A mixture of 60 forward primers for TCR Vbeta segments and 13 reverse primers for TCR Jbeta segments was used in the multiplex PCR. A multiplex PCR assay on genomic DNA amplified the CDR3 region of rearranged TCR beta genes. The Illumina HiSeq System was used to sequence the amplified TCR beta libraries as 87-base-pair reads. As for how the authors treated the data: A later analysis counted about 80 million unique TCR beta chains across the 666 repertoires, and around 9.9 million of these chains were shared by at least two donors. A nearest-neighbor algorithm error-corrected the raw reads and collapsed the reads into unique sequences, merging closely related sequences to remove PCR and sequencing errors. CDR3 sequences were aligned to IMGT reference sequences to assign V, D and J gene segments. Each retained sequence needed at least a six-nucleotide match to both a V gene segment and a J gene segment. A rearrangement counted as productive if the CDR3 had no stop codons and remained in frame with V and J, and every other rearrangement counted as non-productive. CDR3 was defined according to IMGT convention as the region running from the second conserved V-encoded cysteine to the conserved J-encoded phenylalanine. In an earlier analysis of approximately 590 of the donors, sequences lacking an unambiguous match to a single V gene segment were excluded. An earlier analysis of 587 of the donors classified V segments as functional when productive rearrangements were above 56.7% and as segregating when the standard deviation between donors was above 5%. A statistical classification framework was built to diagnose cytomegalovirus status from the catalog of TCR beta chain sequences. In a later analysis, TCR nucleotide sequences were compared against IMGT/GENE-DB human TR gene sequences so that V and J genes could be assigned. Using the TCRdist pipeline, a later analysis assigned CDR3 sequences along with most-parsimonious VDJ recombination scenarios. In a later analysis, each TCR beta chain was defined by its CDR3 amino acid sequence together with its V-gene family, and reads without a unique V-gene family were excluded. A later analysis removed several hundred highly shared, low-generation-probability nucleotide sequences to deal with suspected cross-contamination and a sequencing artifact. For each public chain, a later analysis derived a clonal expansion index from normalized ranks of inferred template counts within each repertoire. In a later analysis, generation probabilities were computed with a VDJ recombination model fitted to out-of-frame rearrangements, and the resulting probabilities were checked against IGoR. A later analysis scored TCR-TCR, TCR-HLA and TCR-CMV co-occurrence with hypergeometric tests, applying a repertoire-size bias correction to TCR pairs. To estimate false discovery rates, a later analysis permuted the HLA or CMV assignments 20 times. In a later analysis, co-occurring TCRs were grouped using DBSCAN, with TCRdist sequence similarity added in when clustering inside HLA-allele-positive subsets. Repertoires with fewer than 30,000 or more than 120,000 public chains were left out of co-occurrence clustering, as were five repertoires with anomalous nucleotide sharing. The table was pulled from immuneACCESS by TCRdb, which kept in-frame rearrangements only. Such tables lose some clones; where checked, under half of the loss comes from unresolved V genes, and the rest has no known cause. That table is the source of V, J and clone size, and D and trimming were worked out from the DNA. In this sample the table shows under 80,000 clones, about 81% of which occur a single time. The ten largest clones capture around 54% of the sample.

The CDR3, from cysteine to phenylalanine, totals 14 residues. The read is trimmed to its CDR3 DNA, 42 bases read in frame from base 1. The V and J ends are trimmed by 0 bases and 2 bases, leaving 8 bases between them. The germline V gene gives CDR1 as SGHRS and CDR2 as YFSETQ. Sequenced input: PBMCs. This receptor was taken from a man aged 45-60 years in good health and CMV-seropositive. The V and J segments used are TRBV5-1 and TRBJ1-2, with a tentative D gene TRBD1 over 6 matching bases. The CDR3 reads as follows: CASSLGQDNYGYTF. The bases read TGCGCCAGCAGCTTGGGACAGGACAACTATGGCTACACCTTC.